One sample yielded the 28 T cell receptor beta chains listed below, sequenced in a study of blood T cell repertoires in COVID-19 (dated by TCRdb to the early 2020s). The method behind the library was the immunoSEQ multiplex PCR assay. TCRdb provides this immuneACCESS table in a form limited to in-frame rearrangements. Some clones are lacking; in checked studies, under half of them reflect an unresolved V gene, and why the rest are absent is not known. The sample has almost 500,000 clones on record, 80% to 90% of them singletons. The ten largest clones represent roughly 8.5% of the sample. Sequencing used PBMCs or T cells enriched from blood (not recorded which). The receptors were sampled from a woman aged 60 to 75 who had recovered from COVID-19.

The J gene is TRBJ1-3, the V gene TRBV2, with 7 bases fitting TRBD1. The CDR3 totals 16 residues. V was pared by 5 bases and J by 0 bases, with 7 bases of the junction left unmatched. CDR1 and CDR2 (germline): SNHLY, FYNNEI. CDR3 nucleotides: TGTGCCAGCAGTACCCAGGGGGGAATCTCTGGAAACACCATATATTTT. Protein product: CASSTQGGISGNTIYF.

The chain joins TRBV6-1 to TRBJ2-6; 7 bases map to TRBD1. The junction had 7 bases not matched to a gene; V was cut back by 10 bases and J by 1 base. Germline V gene lookup returns CDR1 MNHNS and CDR2 SASEGT. The CDR3 loop spans 15 amino acids. The CDR3 nucleotides read TGTGCCATCTCCTCGACAGGGTCTGGGGCCAACGTCCTGACTTTC. Its protein is CAISSTGSGANVLTF.

With regard to this clone: The sample holds other DNA sequences that translate to the same CDR3. The chain recombines TRBV5-6 with TRBJ1-5; 7 nucleotides agree with TRBD1. CDR3 length: 14 amino acids. Germline trimming cut 1 base from V and 6 bases from J; bases unmatched to any gene: 4. The germline CDR1 and CDR2 sequences are SGHDT and YYEEEE. CDR3 nucleotides: TGTGCCAGCAGCTTGCGGCAGGGGGTTCAGCCCCAGCATTTT. It is translated as CASSLRQGVQPQHF.

V usage is TRBV7-8 and J usage is TRBJ2-1, with TRBD2 matching over 8 bases. This CDR3 contains 16 residues. Germline V gives CDR1 SGHVS, CDR2 FQNEAQ. Unmatched junction bases numbered 12, after V lost 7 bases and J lost 4 bases. The CDR3 protein is CASTQGVAGTYNEQFF. In nucleotides, the CDR3 is TGTGCCAGCACCCAAGGGGTAGCGGGGACTTACAATGAGCAGTTCTTC. The entire variable domain, with the rest obtained from reference TRBV7-8 and TRBJ2-1, is as follows: GAGVSQSPRYKVAKRGQDVALRCDPISGHVSLFWYQQALGQGPEFLTYFQNEAQLDKSGLPSDRFFAERPEGSVSTLKIQRTQQEDSAVYLCASTQGVAGTYNEQFFGPGTRLTVL.

The chain recombines TRBV7-2 with TRBJ2-2; TRBD2 matches at 15 bases. After removal of 4 bases from V and 7 bases from J, the junction contained 7 bases not matched to a gene. The germline V gene encodes CDR1 SGHTA and CDR2 FQGNSA. This CDR3 has 17 amino acids. The CDR3 coding sequence is TGTGCCAGCAGCTCGAGGACTAGCGGGGGGGCCGGCGGGGAGCTGTTTTTT. Residues: CASSSRTSGGAGGELFF. Full variable domain (outside the CDR3, taken from reference TRBV7-2 and TRBJ2-2): GAGVSQSPSNKVTEKGKDVELRCDPISGHTALYWYRQSLGQGLEFLIYFQGNSAPDKSGLPSDRFSAERTGGSVSTLTIQRTQQEDSAVYLCASSSRTSGGAGGELFFGEGSRLTVL.

The rearrangement uses TRBV6-1 and TRBJ1-5; D not resolved. CDR1 and CDR2 from the germline V gene are MNHNS and SASEGT. V gave up 2 bases and J gave up 4 bases, with 12 bases separating them. The CDR3 spans 15 residues. This chain's CDR3 is CASSERGQPNQPQHF. The CDR3 nucleotides read TGTGCCAGCAGTGAACGCGGGCAGCCGAATCAGCCCCAGCATTTT.

The gene calls are TRBV29-1 and TRBJ2-3; TRBD2 aligns across 9 bases. V shed 8 bases, J shed 6 bases, and the junction held 6 bases outside the gene matches. The CDR3 loop spans 12 amino acids. Germline CDR1 is SQVTM and CDR2 is ANQGSEA. CDR3 residues: CSFLAGADTQYF. In DNA, the CDR3 is TGCAGCTTTTTAGCGGGGGCCGATACGCAGTATTTT.

The gene calls are TRBV6-5 and TRBJ2-3; 10 bases agree with TRBD2. Germline V CDR1 and CDR2: MNHEY, SVGAGI. This CDR3 is built from 15 residues. The junction had 2 bases not matched to a gene; V was cut back by 5 bases and J by 0 bases. In DNA, the CDR3 is TGTGCCAGCAGTATACTAGCGGGGAGCACAGATACGCAGTATTTT. This gives the protein CASSILAGSTDTQYF.

This rearrangement joins TRBV5-4 to TRBJ2-7; D is possibly TRBD1 (6 bases). From germline, CDR1 is SGHNT and CDR2 YYREEE (reference sequence). Trimming took 7 bases from V and 0 from J, leaving 17 bases between them. The CDR3 consists of 15 residues. The CDR3 spells CASGTGPLTSYEQYV. CDR3 DNA sequence: TGTGCCAGCGGAACAGGGCCCTTGACCTCCTACGAGCAGTACGTC.

In this sample, this clone turned up once. This chain connects TRBV6-5 to TRBJ1-5; a possible D gene is TRBD1 (5 bases). V was clipped by 7 bases and J by 5 bases, with 9 bases between them. Germline V gene lookup returns CDR1 MNHEY and CDR2 SVGAGI. The CDR3 sequence is 12 residues long. In nucleotides, the CDR3 is TGTGCCAGCATAACAGGTTATCAGCCCCAGCATTTT. It yields the protein CASITGYQPQHF.

CDR3 nucleotide sequence: TGCGCCAGCAGCAATCAGGGAACCGAGGATGAGCAGTTCTTC. Encoded protein: CASSNQGTEDEQFF. The chain uses TRBV5-1 and TRBJ2-1, with a tentative D call TRBD1 (5 bases). CDR1 SGHRS and CDR2 YFSETQ come from the germline V gene. The CDR3 is 14 residues long. V lost 4 bases, J lost 8 bases, and 16 bases lay in between.

This clone showed up just once. This chain uses TRBV12-3 or TRBV12-4 with TRBJ1-2, with D possibly TRBD1 on 5 matching bases. V was cut by 2 bases and J by 6 bases, with 10 bases left in between. The CDR3 runs to 13 residues. The CDR3 bases are TGTGCCAGCAGTTTAACGGGGGGGGATGGCTACACCTTC. Translated: CASSLTGGDGYTF.

The V gene is TRBV30, the J gene TRBJ2-1; 10 positions agree with TRBD2. The CDR3 extends over 15 amino acids. Germline CDR1 reads GTSNPN; CDR2 reads SVGIG (reference sequence). Trimming cost V 0 bases and J 8 bases; bases outside gene matches: 7. CDR3 amino acids: CAWSVAGGALDEQFF. The CDR3 DNA follows: TGTGCCTGGAGTGTAGCGGGGGGGGCCTTGGATGAGCAGTTCTTC.

The chain uses TRBV6-1 and TRBJ1-3; perhaps TRBD1 as D (6 bases). Per the germline V gene, CDR1 is MNHNS and CDR2 is SASEGT. CDR3 length equals 14 residues. Trimming removed 6 bases from V and 2 bases from J, with 11 bases in between. CDR3 in amino acids: CASRPTGTGNTIYF. CDR3 coding DNA: TGTGCCAGCAGACCCACAGGGACTGGAAACACCATATATTTT.

The chain couples TRBV3-1 (or the pseudogene TRBV3-2) to TRBJ2-3; 8 bases fit TRBD2. Losses at the gene ends were 6 bases for V and 0 bases for J; bases not matched to a gene: 2. The germline V gene encodes CDR1 LGHDT and CDR2 YNNKEL (reference sequence). The CDR3 runs 14 residues. The CDR3 DNA is TGTGCCAGCAGACGGGGGGGTAGCACAGATACGCAGTATTTT. It specifies CASRRGGSTDTQYF.

The chain employs TRBV19 and TRBJ1-5, with a tentative D call TRBD1 (6 bases). The length of the CDR3 is 14 residues. In germline, CDR1 is LNHDA, CDR2 SQIVND (reference sequence). Trimming stripped 0 bases from V and 6 bases from J, with 9 bases between. CDR3 sequence: CASSIEQGSQPQHF. CDR3 DNA: TGTGCCAGTAGTATAGAACAGGGAAGTCAGCCCCAGCATTTT.

The rearrangement links TRBV4-2 to TRBJ1-4, with 9 bases lining up with TRBD1. Germline CDR1 is LGHNA and CDR2 is YNFKEQ. The V segment lost 0 bases and the J segment 2 bases; nucleotides outside the gene matches: 7. This CDR3 is 18 amino acids long. The CDR3 DNA reads as TGTGCCAGCAGCCAAGACTGGAGGGACAGGGAGACTAATGAAAAACTGTTTTTT. This sequence encodes CASSQDWRDRETNEKLFF.

This chain uses TRBV4-1 with TRBJ1-6, with 7 bases fitting TRBD1. Germline V lookup: CDR1 MGHRA, CDR2 YSYEKL. The CDR3 is made up of 13 amino acids. Unmatched junction bases numbered 2, after V lost 5 bases and J lost 7 bases. For the CDR3, the DNA is TGCGCCAGCAGCGGGACAGTAAATTCACCCCTCCACTTT. Residues: CASSGTVNSPLHF.

The V call is TRBV6-1, the J call TRBJ1-2; 8 nucleotides agree with TRBD1. Germline assignment: CDR1 MNHNS and CDR2 SASEGT. With 3 bases clipped from V and 8 bases from J, the junction kept 5 bases outside the gene matches. This CDR3 has 13 residues. This chain's CDR3 is CASSDSRGHGYTF. DNA for the CDR3: TGTGCCAGCAGTGATTCCAGGGGGCACGGCTACACCTTC.

The chain links TRBV30 to TRBJ1-5, with D maybe TRBD1 (6 bases). The CDR3 contains 15 residues. The V gene's germline CDR1 is GTSNPN and CDR2 SVGIG (reference sequence). V shed 3 bases and J shed 7 bases, with 19 bases lying between them. The CDR3 DNA follows: TGTGCCTGGAGCCGCCGGGACAATGAGATCCAGCCCCAGCATTTT. The encoded protein is CAWSRRDNEIQPQHF.

CDR3 residues: CASSLLPVAGEGPINYGYTF. For the CDR3, the DNA is TGTGCCAGCTCACTTCTCCCCGTAGCAGGGGAGGGCCCGATCAACTATGGCTACACCTTC. The chain employs TRBV18 and TRBJ1-2; tentative D call: TRBD1 (6 bases). V lost 4 bases, J lost 2 bases, and 29 bases lay in between. Germline V gives CDR1 KGHSH, CDR2 LQKENI. The CDR3 covers 20 residues.

The genes are TRBV29-1 and TRBJ2-1, with D possibly being TRBD1 (6 bases). CDR1 is SQVTM, CDR2 ANQGSEA, per germline. Trimming removed 8 bases from V and 6 bases from J, with 11 bases in between. This CDR3 contains 11 residues. The CDR3 bases are TGCAGCACCTACAGGGCCAATGAGCAGTTCTTC. It specifies CSTYRANEQFF.

The V and J genes are TRBV7-9 and TRBJ1-2, with a tentative D call TRBD1 (5 bases). Germline V gene lookup returns CDR1 SEHNR and CDR2 FQNEAQ (reference sequence). The CDR3 runs 14 residues. V lost 1 base and J lost 2, with 8 bases in between. The CDR3 coding sequence is TGTGCCAGCAGCTTAGTTGCAGGGAACTATGGCTACACCTTC. Protein sequence: CASSLVAGNYGYTF.

This clone was detected only a few times. The chain carries TRBV19 and TRBJ1-5; 8 nucleotides match TRBD1. CDR3 length: 17 residues. Per germline, CDR1 LNHDA and CDR2 SQIVND (reference sequence). The trim removed 3 bases at V and 0 bases at J, leaving 7 bases unmatched. The CDR3 loop is CASSIRTGRNSNQPQHF. The CDR3 DNA reads as TGTGCCAGTAGTATCCGGACAGGGCGGAATAGCAATCAGCCCCAGCATTTT.

The V call is TRBV6-5, the J call TRBJ2-6; 7 nucleotides align to TRBD2. V was pared by 6 bases and J by 2 bases, with 4 bases of the junction left unmatched. The CDR3 sequence is 15 residues long. Germline V CDR1 and CDR2: MNHEY, SVGAGI. As DNA, the CDR3 is TGTGCCAGCAGAAGCGGGAAAACTGGGGCCAACGTCCTGACTTTC. Its translation is CASRSGKTGANVLTF.

This clone has a handful of counts. This chain uses TRBV11-2 with TRBJ1-1; weak D call: TRBD1 (6 bases). Germline assignment: CDR1 SGHAT and CDR2 FQNNGV. The CDR3 totals 13 residues. V dropped 7 bases and J dropped 0 bases, with 9 bases sitting between them. The CDR3 DNA reads as TGTGCCAGCACCAGGGGTATGAACACTGAAGCTTTCTTT. It is translated as CASTRGMNTEAFF.

The chain has TRBV6-5 and TRBJ1-6; 8 bases map to TRBD1. This CDR3 comprises 14 residues. The V segment lost 3 bases and the J segment 11 bases; nucleotides outside the gene matches: 6. Germline V gives CDR1 MNHEY, CDR2 SVGAGI. The chain's CDR3 is CASSYGQGTAPLHF. Written as DNA, the CDR3 is TGTGCCAGCAGTTATGGACAGGGAACCGCACCCCTCCACTTT.

The chain carries TRBV3-1 (or the pseudogene TRBV3-2) and TRBJ1-3, with 8 bases identical to TRBD1. V lost 4 bases and J lost 4; bases outside the gene matches: 6. The CDR3 is 15 amino acids. Germline values: CDR1 LGHDT, CDR2 YNNKEL (reference sequence). This chain's CDR3 is CASSPGQGYGNTIYF. The CDR3 DNA sequence: TGTGCCAGCAGCCCAGGACAGGGTTACGGAAACACCATATATTTT.